A selection of T cell receptor beta chains follows, all from one sample in a study of T cell responses to AZD1222 COVID-19 vaccine. The data were produced by immunoSEQ multiplex PCR, yet TCRdb's version contains in-frame clones alone and is incomplete. The data contain 77,000 or so clones, around 89% of them singletons. The sample in question was peripheral blood, obtained on day 0 of AZD1222 vaccination. These receptors were taken from an adult in good health. The CDR3 runs from the conserved cysteine through the conserved F or W. The D gene is left open where the match is weak. Clone size is not always given. Where it is, it says once, few, many or a class for expanded clones.

J gene | clone size | D gene | V gene | CDR3 protein | CDR3 DNA
TRBJ2-1 | NA | NA | TRBV28 | CASSSARTGPNEQFF | TGTGCCAGCAGTTCCGCCCGGACGGGGCCCAATGAGCAGTTCTTC
TRBJ2-7 | few | TRBD2 | TRBV4-1 | CASSQAASGSGYEQYF | TGCGCCAGCAGCCAAGCCGCTAGCGGGAGCGGTTACGAGCAGTACTTC
TRBJ2-7 | many | TRBD2 | TRBV28 | CASSLNLGTSGSPSSYEQYF | TGTGCCAGCAGTCTAAACCTCGGGACTAGCGGGAGCCCGAGCTCCTACGAGCAGTACTTC
TRBJ1-1 | NA | NA | TRBV27 | CASSDWSGAFTEAFF | TGTGCCAGCAGTGACTGGTCAGGGGCTTTCACTGAAGCTTTCTTT
TRBJ1-4 | NA | TRBD1 | TRBV5-1 | CASSWTGQGGEKLFF | TGCGCCAGCAGCTGGACCGGACAGGGGGGTGAAAAACTGTTTTTT
TRBJ2-1 | few | TRBD2 | TRBV6-5 | CASRPGAGESNEQFF | TGTGCCAGCCGGCCCGGGGCGGGAGAGAGCAATGAGCAGTTCTTC
TRBJ2-2 | NA | NA | TRBV15 | CATSRGGARENTGELFF | TGTGCCACCAGCAGGGGCGGGGCGAGGGAGAACACCGGGGAGCTGTTTTTT
TRBJ2-7 | NA | TRBD2 | TRBV27 | CASRWGGSSYEQYF | TGTGCCAGCAGATGGGGGGGGAGCTCCTACGAGCAGTACTTC
TRBJ2-2 | NA | TRBD2 | TRBV10-3 | CATRGDRASNTGELFF | TGTGCCACCCGGGGGGACCGGGCCTCGAACACCGGGGAGCTGTTTTTT
TRBJ2-1 | NA | TRBD2 | TRBV19 | CASSILLAGANEQFF | TGTGCCAGTAGTATTCTACTAGCGGGAGCCAATGAGCAGTTCTTC
TRBJ2-1 | NA | NA | TRBV7-6 | CASSLIPSGSSYNEQFF | TGTGCCAGCAGCTTAATTCCGTCGGGGAGTTCCTACAATGAGCAGTTCTTC
TRBJ2-5 | NA | TRBD1 | TRBV24-1 | CATSDIGQGGQETQYF | TGTGCCACCAGTGATATCGGACAGGGTGGGCAAGAGACCCAGTACTTC
TRBJ2-7 | NA | TRBD2 | TRBV7-9 | CASSFGTSGLSYEQYF | TGTGCCAGCAGCTTCGGGACTAGCGGGCTCTCCTACGAGCAGTACTTC
TRBJ1-6 | NA | NA | TRBV7-9 | CASSLGDSPLHF | TGTGCCAGCAGCTTAGGGGATTCACCCCTCCACTTT
TRBJ2-6 | NA | TRBD1 | TRBV5-5 | CASSFEGAEAGANVLTF | TGTGCCAGCAGCTTTGAGGGGGCGGAGGCTGGGGCCAACGTCCTGACTTTC
TRBJ1-1 | NA | NA | TRBV28 | CASTMGAEAFF | TGTGCCAGCACCATGGGGGCTGAAGCTTTCTTT
TRBJ2-7 | NA | TRBD2 | TRBV19 | CASSTLAGGFEQYF | TGTGCCAGTAGTACCCTTGCGGGAGGATTTGAGCAGTACTTC
TRBJ1-3 | NA | NA | TRBV6-2/TRBV6-3 | CASSLTRGGDGYF | TGTGCCAGCAGTTTAACTCGCGGGGGCGATGGATATTTT
TRBJ2-7 | NA | NA | TRBV19 | CASSIEPAVLEEQYF | TGTGCCAGTAGTATAGAGCCAGCAGTCCTGGAGGAGCAGTACTTC
TRBJ1-1 | NA | NA | TRBV19 | CASSTVHTEAFF | TGTGCCAGTAGTACCGTACACACTGAAGCTTTCTTT
TRBJ1-4 | NA | NA | TRBV29-1 | CSVVPGDGEKLFF | TGCAGCGTTGTCCCCGGGGACGGAGAAAAACTGTTTTTT
TRBJ2-3 | NA | NA | TRBV6-4 | CASRDPTTSVGDTQYF | TGTGCCAGCAGGGACCCTACTACCTCGGTGGGAGATACGCAGTATTTT
TRBJ2-1 | NA | TRBD2 | TRBV6-2/TRBV6-3 | CASSWTSGSYDQFF | TGTGCCAGCAGTTGGACTAGCGGGTCTTATGACCAGTTCTTC
TRBJ1-4 | NA | NA | TRBV6-6 | CASSYGERSGELFF | TGTGCCAGCAGTTATGGGGAACGAAGTGGAGAACTGTTTTTT
TRBJ1-4 | NA | NA | TRBV28 | CASLGRNEKLFF | TGTGCCAGCCTAGGGAGGAACGAAAAACTGTTTTTT
TRBJ2-3 | once | TRBD2 | TRBV27 | CASSYSGAAGDTQYF | TGTGCCAGCAGTTATAGCGGGGCCGCGGGAGATACGCAGTATTTT
TRBJ2-7 | once | NA | TRBV5-1 | CASSRTGHPYEQYF | TGCGCCAGCAGCCGAACGGGACACCCCTACGAGCAGTACTTC
TRBJ2-7 | NA | NA | TRBV6-1 | CASSDISEQYF | TGTGCCAGCAGTGATATCTCCGAGCAGTACTTC
TRBJ2-7 | NA | TRBD2 | TRBV7-2 | CASSLVLAGSYEQYF | TGTGCCAGCAGCTTAGTGCTAGCGGGATCCTACGAGCAGTACTTC
TRBJ2-7 | NA | NA | TRBV12-5 | CASGQGNDYEQYF | TGTGCTAGTGGTCAGGGGAACGACTACGAGCAGTACTTC
TRBJ1-3 | NA | NA | TRBV28 | CASSLDQMSSGNTIYF | TGTGCCAGCAGTTTGGATCAGATGAGCTCTGGAAACACCATATATTTT
TRBJ2-2 | NA | TRBD1 | TRBV9 | CASSGDRGSGHTGELFF | TGTGCCAGCAGTGGGGACAGGGGAAGCGGTCACACCGGGGAGCTGTTTTTT
TRBJ2-7 | NA | NA | TRBV28 | CASTEGTHSYEQYF | TGTGCCAGCACCGAAGGGACACACTCCTACGAGCAGTACTTC
TRBJ1-6 | NA | NA | TRBV5-4 | CASSLRGANSPLHF | TGTGCCAGCAGCCTTAGGGGGGCCAATTCACCCCTCCACTTT
TRBJ2-2 | NA | NA | TRBV5-1 | CASSVGTLNTGELFF | TGCGCCAGCAGTGTGGGGACATTGAACACCGGGGAGCTGTTTTTT
TRBJ2-5 | NA | TRBD2 | TRBV24-1 | CATSDRRRLAGRETQYF | TGTGCCACCAGTGATCGACGACGACTAGCGGGAAGGGAGACCCAGTACTTC
TRBJ1-6 | NA | NA | TRBV28 | CASSSPGGKIALHF | TGTGCCAGCAGTTCCCCGGGGGGAAAAATTGCCCTCCACTTT
TRBJ1-4 | NA | NA | TRBV25-1 | CASRMDGGVEKLFF | TGTGCCAGCAGGATGGACGGAGGAGTTGAAAAACTGTTTTTT
TRBJ1-2 | NA | TRBD1 | TRBV18 | CASSPQRQGQGLGYTF | TGTGCCAGCTCACCTCAAAGGCAGGGACAGGGTCTTGGCTACACCTTC
TRBJ2-7 | NA | TRBD2 | TRBV11-2 | CASSPGTSGVYEQYF | TGTGCCAGCAGCCCCGGGACTAGCGGGGTCTACGAGCAGTACTTC
TRBJ1-1 | NA | TRBD1 | TRBV2 | CASSAVNRGRNTEAFF | TGTGCCAGCAGTGCCGTGAACAGGGGACGGAACACTGAAGCTTTCTTT
TRBJ2-3 | NA | TRBD1 | TRBV23-1 | CASSQSQGARDTDTQYF | TGCGCCAGCAGTCAATCCCAGGGGGCTAGGGACACAGATACGCAGTATTTT
TRBJ1-2 | once | NA | TRBV6-5 | CASSYVTTGSNYGYTF | TGTGCCAGCAGTTACGTGACGACAGGCTCTAACTATGGCTACACCTTC
TRBJ1-1 | NA | NA | TRBV6-5 | CASTPQERRSTEAFF | TGTGCCAGCACCCCGCAGGAGCGGCGGAGCACTGAAGCTTTCTTT
TRBJ2-4 | NA | NA | TRBV27 | CASSDRNLAKNIQYF | TGTGCCAGCAGTGACAGAAATTTAGCCAAAAACATTCAGTACTTC
TRBJ2-7 | once | TRBD1 | TRBV5-1 | CASSYWTGSVYEQYF | TGCGCCAGCAGCTACTGGACAGGGAGCGTCTACGAGCAGTACTTC
TRBJ2-7 | once | TRBD2 | TRBV6-5 | CASTQDGTSYEQYF | TGTGCCAGCACCCAAGACGGGACTAGCTACGAGCAGTACTTC
TRBJ2-4 | NA | NA | TRBV12-5 | CASGLGALAKNIQYF | TGTGCTAGTGGGCTGGGTGCCCTAGCCAAAAACATTCAGTACTTC
TRBJ2-1 | NA | TRBD1 | TRBV7-6 | CASSLAAGGTYNEQFF | TGTGCCAGCAGCTTAGCCGCAGGGGGCACCTACAATGAGCAGTTCTTC
TRBJ2-4 | NA | NA | TRBV27 | CASSPGVSKNIQYF | TGTGCCAGCTCCCCCGGAGTGTCAAAAAACATTCAGTACTTC
TRBJ1-1 | NA | TRBD1 | TRBV28 | CASSRTGTTNTEAFF | TGTGCCAGCAGCAGGACAGGGACCACGAACACTGAAGCTTTCTTT
TRBJ2-5 | NA | NA | TRBV3-1/TRBV3-2 | CASSPSLETQYF | TGTGCCAGCAGCCCAAGTTTGGAGACCCAGTACTTC
TRBJ1-2 | NA | TRBD1 | TRBV27 | CASSPQGPYGYTF | TGTGCCAGCAGCCCACAGGGGCCCTATGGCTACACCTTC
TRBJ1-4 | NA | NA | TRBV10-1 | CASSAFQGSARILKLFF | TGCGCCAGCAGTGCGTTCCAGGGGAGTGCCCGAATCTTAAAACTGTTTTTT
TRBJ2-3 | NA | TRBD2 | TRBV18 | CASSSLAYTDTQYF | TGTGCCAGCTCATCACTAGCGTACACAGATACGCAGTATTTT